Presented here are 21 T cell receptor beta chains from one specimen sequenced in a study of blood T cell repertoires in COVID-19. Sequenced by immunoSEQ multiplex PCR; TCRdb stores in-frame clones only, minus some. The repertoire holds some 120,000 clones, with around four fifths as singletons. The specimen was peripheral blood. Receptors were obtained from a man aged 60-69 years with acute or convalescent COVID-19.

This clone came up once. V and J are TRBV27 and TRBJ1-1, with 8 bases that match TRBD1. The CDR3 loop spans 16 amino acids. V lost 5 bases and J lost 5; bases outside the gene matches: 13. The germline gives CDR1 MNHEY, CDR2 SMNVEV (reference sequence). CDR3 loop: CASSLGQGPLRTEAFF. The CDR3 DNA reads as TGTGCCAGCAGTCTTGGACAGGGCCCGTTAAGGACTGAAGCTTTCTTT.

The rearrangement joins TRBV28 to TRBJ2-7; 7 nucleotides agree with TRBD2. V gave up 5 bases and J gave up 1 base; unmatched junction bases: 11. The CDR3 consists of 16 residues. Germline CDR1 and CDR2: MDHEN and SYDVKM. The CDR3 spells CASSAQTSPHSYEQYF. The CDR3 coding sequence is TGTGCCAGCAGTGCCCAGACTAGCCCACATTCCTACGAGCAGTACTTC.

The chain employs TRBV12-3 or TRBV12-4 and TRBJ2-7; 7 positions agree with TRBD1. This CDR3 is built from 13 residues. The ends lost 5 bases at V and 3 bases at J; junction bases unmatched: 4. In DNA, the CDR3 is TGTGCCAGCAGTCCGACAGGGAACTACGAGCAGTACTTC. Translation gives CASSPTGNYEQYF.

This clone was recorded once. This chain joins TRBV15 and TRBJ1-2; no definite D call. Trimming left V 1 base short and J 2 bases short, with 5 bases between. Germline CDR1 LNHNV, CDR2 YYDKDF (reference sequence). This CDR3 is 13 amino acids long. As DNA, the CDR3 is TGTGCCACCAGCAGAGGGCAAAACTATGGCTACACCTTC. This gives the protein CATSRGQNYGYTF. Full variable domain (remainder filled in from reference TRBV15 and TRBJ1-2): DAMVIQNPRYQVTQFGKPVTLSCSQTLNHNVMYWYQQKSSQAPKLLFHYYDKDFNNEADTPDNFQSRRPNTSFCFLDIRSPGLGDTAMYLCATSRGQNYGYTFGSGTRLTVV.

The chain employs TRBV5-4 and TRBJ2-1; 9 positions match TRBD2. Germline V gives CDR1 SGHNT, CDR2 YYREEE (reference sequence). With V trimmed by 3 bases and J by 7 bases, 14 bases remained unmatched. CDR3 length equals 17 residues. DNA for the CDR3: TGTGCCAGCAGCTCGACACTTAGCGGGAGAATTGGGAATGAGCAGTTCTTC. Residues: CASSSTLSGRIGNEQFF.

This sequence joins TRBV14 and TRBJ2-5; possibly TRBD1 for D (6 bases). Germline CDR1 is SGHDN and CDR2 is FVKESK. The CDR3 consists of 16 residues. Trimming pared 0 bases from V and 4 bases from J, leaving 15 bases between. CDR3 sequence (DNA): TGTGCCAGCAGCCAAGACGGGAACAGGGTTGGAGAGACCCAGTACTTC. This codes for CASSQDGNRVGETQYF.

Concerning this clone: This same CDR3 is encoded by further DNA sequences in the sample. This chain connects TRBV7-3 to TRBJ2-2; TRBD2 aligns across 12 bases. With 3 bases clipped from V and 4 bases from J, the junction kept 0 bases outside the gene matches. The CDR3 totals 15 residues. CDR1 is SGHTA, CDR2 FQGTGA, per germline. The CDR3 nucleotides read TGTGCCAGCAGCTTGGGACTAGCGGGCACCGGGGAGCTGTTTTTT. This codes for CASSLGLAGTGELFF.

The V gene is TRBV6-5, the J gene TRBJ2-2; weak D call: TRBD1 (5 bases). The germline V and J ends were trimmed by 4 bases and 5 bases, with 17 bases remaining between them. Looked up from germline, CDR1 is MNHEY and CDR2 is SVGAGI. The CDR3 is 16 amino acids. CDR3 DNA: TGTGCCAGCAGTTTTGACAGTTCGTTAGGTACCGGGGAGCTGTTTTTT. It is translated as CASSFDSSLGTGELFF.

The chain carries TRBV14 and TRBJ2-2; maybe TRBD1 (5 bases). In germline, CDR1 is SGHDN, CDR2 FVKESK. The CDR3 consists of 15 residues. V was shortened by 10 bases and J by 0 bases, with 15 bases between the two germline ends. CDR3 DNA: TGTGCCACCGCGACCAGGGCCTCGAACACCGGGGAGCTGTTTTTT. This codes for CATATRASNTGELFF.

V and J are TRBV2 and TRBJ2-5; TRBD2 agrees at 15 bases. The V segment lost 6 bases and the J segment 7 bases; nucleotides outside the gene matches: 12. Germline CDR1 SNHLY, CDR2 FYNNEI. The CDR3 is made up of 17 amino acids. The CDR3 DNA reads as TGTGCCAGCAGCTTTGGACTAGCGGGAGGGATGGGGAGGACCCAGTACTTC. Residues: CASSFGLAGGMGRTQYF.

This clone was picked up a small number of times. The genes are TRBV7-3 and TRBJ2-3; the D is unclear. The CDR3 sequence is 14 residues long. Germline V gene data show CDR1 as SGHTA and CDR2 as FQGTGA. The germline V and J ends were trimmed by 5 bases and 2 bases, with 11 bases remaining between them. This CDR3 reads CASSLLSATDTQYF. CDR3 in DNA: TGTGCCAGCAGCCTCCTGAGCGCCACAGATACGCAGTATTTT.

This clone was found once. The V and J genes are TRBV18 and TRBJ2-5; 8 bases are a match to TRBD1. V was pared by 0 bases and J by 5 bases, with 8 bases of the junction left unmatched. Per the germline V gene, CDR1 is KGHSH and CDR2 is LQKENI. This CDR3 spans 16 amino acids. The CDR3 is CASSPPPGTGGETQYF. The CDR3 bases are TGTGCCAGCTCACCACCCCCCGGGACAGGTGGGGAGACCCAGTACTTC.

This sequence joins TRBV29-1 and TRBJ2-3; 7 bases are a match to TRBD2. This CDR3 has 14 amino acids. V was clipped by 2 bases and J by 4 bases; unmatched bases: 6. Germline CDR1 reads SQVTM; CDR2 reads ANQGSEA. For the CDR3, the DNA is TGCAGCGTTGAACCAGCGGGACTGGCAGATACGCAGTATTTT. This codes for CSVEPAGLADTQYF.

The CDR3 sequence: CASSFRGTYEQYF. The CDR3 region has the DNA TGTGCCAGCAGCTTCCGGGGAACCTACGAGCAGTACTTC. The chain is built from TRBV7-2 and TRBJ2-7; weak D call: TRBD2 (5 bases). CDR3 length equals 13 residues. From germline, CDR1 is SGHTA and CDR2 FQGNSA. Trimming took off 3 bases at V and 2 bases at J, with 8 bases between the two ends.

The chain uses TRBV18 and TRBJ2-4; no clear D gene. From germline, CDR1 is KGHSH and CDR2 LQKENI. Deletions cut 3 bases from V and 4 bases from J, with 7 bases between. The CDR3 totals 13 residues. CDR3 nucleotides: TGTGCCAGCTCACCGCCTAGTAAAAACATTCAGTACTTC. Translated: CASSPPSKNIQYF.

The table lists this clone with many counts. V gene TRBV7-8 combines with J gene TRBJ1-5; D not resolved. This CDR3 has 14 amino acids. V was trimmed by 2 bases and J by 7 bases, leaving 12 bases between them. The V gene's germline CDR1 is SGHVS and CDR2 FQNEAQ. The CDR3 loop is CASSLSSGVQPQHF. The CDR3 DNA reads TGTGCCAGCAGCTTATCGTCCGGGGTCCAGCCCCAGCATTTT.

The genes are TRBV30 and TRBJ2-3; 7 nucleotides align to TRBD2. J was trimmed by 4 bases and V by 4 bases; bases with no gene match: 8. The CDR3 spans 14 residues. Germline assignment: CDR1 GTSNPN and CDR2 SVGIG (reference sequence). For the CDR3, the DNA is TGTGCCTGGAAGGCGGGAGCTCATGCAGATACGCAGTATTTT. Its protein product is CAWKAGAHADTQYF.

The CDR3 nucleotides are TGTGCCAGCAGCACCATACAGGGGCCAATATATGGCTACACCTTC. Translation gives CASSTIQGPIYGYTF. J is TRBJ1-2 and V is TRBV7-2; 7 bases line up with TRBD1. CDR3 size: 15 residues. After removal of 5 bases from V and 5 bases from J, the junction contained 11 bases not matched to a gene. Per germline, CDR1 SGHTA and CDR2 FQGNSA.

The chain uses TRBV5-1 and TRBJ2-3; tentatively, D is TRBD2 (6 bases). The CDR3 loop spans 13 amino acids. With 4 bases removed from V and 2 bases from J, the gap between germline ends came to 8 bases. CDR1 is SGHRS, CDR2 YFSETQ, per germline. Written as DNA, the CDR3 is TGCGCCAGCAGCCCGGGAGCCACAGATACGCAGTATTTT. Amino acids: CASSPGATDTQYF.

This clone has just one count. The V call is TRBV18, the J call TRBJ2-5, with 7 nucleotides matching TRBD1. The length of the CDR3 is 15 residues. Germline lookup yields CDR1 KGHSH and CDR2 LQKENI. Trimming removed 5 bases from V and 1 base from J; junction bases left unmatched: 7. The CDR3 loop reads CASSAPRDSQETQYF. The CDR3 DNA follows: TGTGCCAGCTCAGCCCCTCGGGACAGCCAAGAGACCCAGTACTTC.

This chain links TRBV28 with TRBJ2-5; no definite D call. The V end was cut by 6 bases, the J end by 1 base, with 12 bases between. This CDR3 comprises 14 residues. Germline V gene data show CDR1 as MDHEN and CDR2 as SYDVKM. The CDR3 here is CASRRRWAQETQYF. The CDR3 bases are TGTGCCAGCAGAAGACGATGGGCCCAAGAGACCCAGTACTTC. Together with reference TRBV28 and TRBJ2-5, the CDR3 gives the full variable domain: DVKVTQSSRYLVKRTGEKVFLECVQDMDHENMFWYRQDPGLGLRLIYFSYDVKMKEKGDIPEGYSVSREKKERFSLILESASTNQTSMYLCASRRRWAQETQYFGPGTRLLVL.